This T cell receptor beta chain is from a study of tumor-infiltrating lymphocytes in localized non-small cell lung cancer. Study-level results: Compared with uninvolved lung, tumors showed higher T cell infiltration by TCRbeta sequencing.

CDR1 and CDR2 (germline): MGHRA, YSYEKL. This CDR3 spans 14 amino acids. Germline trimming cut 4 bases from V and 3 bases from J; bases unmatched to any gene: 6. Here immunoSEQ multiplex PCR was the method, and the copy in TCRdb shows in-frame clones only, minus some. This table has under 10,000 clones, over 65% appearing once. As concerns this clone: Antigen: not known.

The V call is TRBV4-1, the J call TRBJ2-7; 7 bases map to TRBD1. The sample was uninvolved lung tissue not adjacent to the tumor. The TCR sequence derives from a human donor with non-small cell lung cancer. The CDR3 spells CASSPRQGGYEQYF. CDR3 sequence (DNA): TGCGCCAGCAGCCCCAGACAGGGTGGCTACGAGCAGTACTTC.